Presented here are 29 T cell receptor beta chains from one specimen sequenced in a study of blood T cell repertoires in COVID-19. Sequenced by immunoSEQ multiplex PCR; TCRdb stores in-frame clones only, minus some. The sample yields about 91,000 clones, 88% seen once. Sequencing was carried out using peripheral blood. These receptors originate from a woman between 70 and 85 years old with acute or convalescent COVID-19.

To note about this clone: One end of the junction varies from germline; a read error may be responsible. This chain joins TRBV5-5 and TRBJ2-3; D remains unclear. Germline V gives CDR1 SGHKS, CDR2 YYEKEE (reference sequence). The CDR3 is 12 residues long. CDR3 amino acids: CASSPLGDTQYF. Here the CDR3 DNA reads TGTGCCAGCAGCCCCCTCGGAGATACACAGTATTTT.

The V gene is TRBV5-1, the J gene TRBJ1-1, with D possibly matching TRBD1 (5 bases). CDR3 length: 14 amino acids. CDR1 and CDR2 from the germline V gene are SGHRS and YFSETQ. V lost 0 bases to trimming and J lost 1 base, with 7 bases between them. In nucleotides, the CDR3 is TGCGCCAGCAGCTTGGAGGGGTGGAACACTGAAGCTTTCTTT. Residues: CASSLEGWNTEAFF.

The rearrangement uses TRBV2 and TRBJ2-4, with TRBD2 matching 7 bases. The CDR3 contains 16 residues. V trimming: 4 bases; J trimming: 1 base; junction bases outside the gene matches: 7. From germline, CDR1 is SNHLY and CDR2 FYNNEI. This CDR3 reads CASSGDGGSAKNIQYF. In DNA, the CDR3 is TGTGCCAGCAGTGGGGACGGGGGGTCGGCCAAAAACATTCAGTACTTC.

The gene calls are TRBV7-2 and TRBJ2-3, with 14 positions matching TRBD2. The CDR3 is made up of 17 amino acids. The germline gives CDR1 SGHTA, CDR2 FQGNSA. Trimming cost V 4 bases and J 5 bases; bases outside gene matches: 8. The CDR3 DNA follows: TGTGCCAGCAGCTCACGGACTAGCGGGAGGAAAGGAGATACGCAGTATTTT. This codes for CASSSRTSGRKGDTQYF. The whole variable domain, remainder taken from reference TRBV7-2 and TRBJ2-3, is GAGVSQSPSNKVTEKGKDVELRCDPISGHTALYWYRQSLGQGLEFLIYFQGNSAPDKSGLPSDRFSAERTGGSVSTLTIQRTQQEDSAVYLCASSSRTSGRKGDTQYFGPGTRLTVL.

The gene calls are TRBV30 and TRBJ2-5, with D maybe TRBD1 (6 bases). The CDR3 is 14 amino acids. V was pared by 0 bases and J by 5 bases, with 13 bases between. The germline CDR1 and CDR2 sequences are GTSNPN and SVGIG (reference sequence). CDR3 nucleotide sequence: TGTGCCTGGAGTGTAAAGGGGGTGAGGGAGACCCAGTACTTC. This encodes CAWSVKGVRETQYF.

The chain carries TRBV6-2 or TRBV6-3 and TRBJ1-6; tentatively, D is TRBD1 (6 bases). CDR3 length: 14 amino acids. CDR1 is MNHEY, CDR2 SVGEGT, per germline. The germline V and J ends were trimmed by 4 bases and 9 bases, with 13 bases remaining between them. Here the CDR3 reads CASSFQGFSSPLHF. DNA for the CDR3: TGTGCCAGCAGTTTTCAGGGGTTCAGTTCACCCCTCCACTTT.

This rearrangement joins TRBV2 to TRBJ2-2; 7 positions agree with TRBD2. CDR1 and CDR2 from the germline V gene are SNHLY and FYNNEI. Unmatched junction bases numbered 11, after V lost 7 bases and J lost 6 bases. The CDR3 totals 15 residues. The CDR3 region has the DNA TGTGCCAGCACCCGACTAGCTTCTAGCGCCGGGGAGCTGTTTTTT. Translating it yields CASTRLASSAGELFF. The whole variable domain, remainder taken from reference TRBV2 and TRBJ2-2, is EPEVTQTPSHQVTQMGQEVILRCVPISNHLYFYWYRQILGQKVEFLVSFYNNEISEKSEIFDDQFSVERPDGSNFTLKIRSTKLEDSAMYFCASTRLASSAGELFFGEGSRLTVL.

The chain recombines TRBV27 with TRBJ1-5, with TRBD1 identical over 8 bases. This CDR3 is built from 13 residues. After removal of 4 bases from V and 9 bases from J, the junction contained 5 bases not matched to a gene. The germline V gene has CDR1 MNHEY and CDR2 SMNVEV (reference sequence). Here the CDR3 DNA reads TGTGCCAGCAGTTCGCAGGGGGCCCTGCCCCAGCATTTT. It codes for CASSSQGALPQHF.

The J gene is TRBJ2-4, the V gene TRBV6-4, with D perhaps TRBD1 (5 bases). The germline CDR1 and CDR2 sequences are MRHNA and SNTAGT. The CDR3 loop spans 14 amino acids. Trimming took 7 bases from V and 0 from J, leaving 10 bases between them. This chain's CDR3 is CASTRQSAKNIQYF. In nucleotides, the CDR3 is TGTGCCAGCACCCGACAGTCAGCCAAAAACATTCAGTACTTC.

The V call is TRBV11-2, the J call TRBJ2-5; D may be TRBD1 (6 bases). Trimming took 5 bases from V and 4 from J, leaving 29 bases between them. Germline V gives CDR1 SGHAT, CDR2 FQNNGV. The CDR3 length is 19 residues. CDR3 region: CASSGGDPGLSGVRETQYF. The CDR3 DNA is TGTGCCAGCAGCGGGGGCGATCCGGGGTTATCAGGGGTGCGAGAGACCCAGTACTTC.

This rearrangement joins TRBV9 to TRBJ2-7; 8 positions agree with TRBD1. The CDR3 contains 16 residues. The V segment lost 4 bases and the J segment 2 bases; nucleotides outside the gene matches: 11. The germline V gene encodes CDR1 SGDLS and CDR2 YYNGEE. CDR3 sequence: CASSTDDRGMTYEQYF. The CDR3 DNA is TGTGCCAGCAGCACCGATGACAGGGGAATGACCTACGAGCAGTACTTC.

The gene calls are TRBV19 and TRBJ1-6; no clear D. Per the germline V gene, CDR1 is LNHDA and CDR2 is SQIVND (reference sequence). Deletions cut 6 bases from V and 0 bases from J, with 21 bases between. This CDR3 has 19 amino acids. In DNA form, the CDR3 reads TGTGCCAGTAGCCCCCCCCTGGCGGGCTCAAGCTCCTATAATTCACCCCTCCACTTT. Its translation: CASSPPLAGSSSYNSPLHF.

The chain's CDR3 is CASSISWGETEAFF. The CDR3 nucleotides read TGTGCCAGTAGTATCTCATGGGGGGAGACTGAAGCTTTCTTT. The J gene is TRBJ1-1, the V gene TRBV19; weak D call: TRBD1 (5 bases). The germline V gene encodes CDR1 LNHDA and CDR2 SQIVND (reference sequence). V dropped 3 bases and J dropped 5 bases, with 13 bases sitting between them. CDR3 length: 14 amino acids.

This sequence joins TRBV5-4 and TRBJ2-3; D perhaps matches TRBD1 (5 bases). V lost 3 bases and J lost 3, with 14 bases in between. This CDR3 spans 15 amino acids. CDR1 and CDR2 from the germline V gene are SGHNT and YYREEE (reference sequence). The CDR3 DNA follows: TGTGCCAGCAGCTCGGACACCCTGGGAACAGATACGCAGTATTTT. Translated: CASSSDTLGTDTQYF.

The chain recombines TRBV19 with TRBJ1-2; TRBD1 matches at 9 bases. The CDR3 extends over 13 amino acids. With 3 bases clipped from V and 5 bases from J, the junction kept 1 base outside the gene matches. The germline gives CDR1 LNHDA, CDR2 SQIVND (reference sequence). This chain's CDR3 is CASSMGTGYGYTF. CDR3 sequence (DNA): TGTGCCAGTAGTATGGGGACAGGGTATGGCTACACCTTC.

The V and J genes are TRBV2 and TRBJ2-2; no clear D gene. V was shortened by 4 bases and J by 3 bases, with 12 bases between the two germline ends. CDR1 and CDR2 from the germline V gene are SNHLY and FYNNEI. The CDR3 extends over 15 amino acids. CDR3 coding DNA: TGTGCCAGCAGTGTTCAGAACCGGGACACCGGGGAGCTGTTTTTT. Its translation: CASSVQNRDTGELFF.

The chain uses TRBV28 and TRBJ2-7, with a tentative D call TRBD1 (6 bases). The CDR3 runs to 17 residues. V lost 2 bases, J lost 3 bases, and 20 bases lay in between. Germline CDR1 and CDR2: MDHEN and SYDVKM. The CDR3 loop reads CASSLPTTGSSYYEQYF. For the CDR3, the DNA is TGTGCCAGCAGTTTACCCACGACAGGAAGCTCCTACTACGAGCAGTACTTC.

The rearrangement joins TRBV5-1 to TRBJ2-3; 9 bases match TRBD2. Germline V CDR1 and CDR2: SGHRS, YFSETQ. V lost 2 bases to trimming and J lost 4 bases; unmatched junction nucleotides: 8. The length of the CDR3 is 16 residues. The CDR3 DNA reads TGCGCCAGCAGCTTCTCGGCGGGAGGGGGTGCAGATACGCAGTATTTT. Translating gives CASSFSAGGGADTQYF.

J is TRBJ2-1 and V is TRBV24-1, with 13 bases identical to TRBD2. This CDR3 has 18 amino acids. J gave up 0 bases and V 2 bases, and 3 bases lay outside the gene matches. CDR1 and CDR2 (germline): KGHDR, SFDVKD. DNA for the CDR3: TGTGCCACCAGTGATTCGGGACTAGCGGGGAGCTCCTACAATGAGCAGTTCTTC. Its protein product is CATSDSGLAGSSYNEQFF.

The chain has TRBV2 and TRBJ1-5; D gene unclear. Germline V gives CDR1 SNHLY, CDR2 FYNNEI. This CDR3 is built from 14 residues. Between the trimmed V and J ends, which lost 7 bases and 1 base, there was a span of 11 bases. The CDR3 is CASIREPSNQPQHF. The CDR3 coding sequence is TGTGCCAGCATTCGGGAACCAAGCAATCAGCCCCAGCATTTT.

V is TRBV13 and J is TRBJ2-1; 10 bases line up with TRBD1. CDR1 is PRHDT and CDR2 is FYEKMQ in the germline V gene (reference sequence). The CDR3 spans 15 residues. Trimming cost V 0 bases and J 5 bases; bases outside gene matches: 1. The CDR3 sequence: CASSLGTGGNNEQFF. The DNA of the CDR3 is TGTGCCAGCAGCTTAGGGACAGGGGGCAACAATGAGCAGTTCTTC.

The chain recombines TRBV27 with TRBJ1-4; 8 bases fit TRBD1. With 6 bases clipped from V and 7 bases from J, the junction kept 7 bases outside the gene matches. This CDR3 spans 14 amino acids. Germline V lookup: CDR1 MNHEY, CDR2 SMNVEV (reference sequence). CDR3 nucleotide sequence: TGTGCCAGCAGACCGACAGGGGATGGTGAAAAACTGTTTTTT. Amino acids: CASRPTGDGEKLFF.

Concerning this clone: The same CDR3 arises from other DNA sequences in this sample as well. The CDR3 loop reads CASSRGQGETQYF. The CDR3 DNA is TGTGCCAGCTCACGAGGACAGGGGGAGACCCAGTACTTC. The rearrangement links TRBV18 to TRBJ2-5; 9 bases map to TRBD1. Germline CDR1 KGHSH, CDR2 LQKENI. J was trimmed by 5 bases and V by 4 bases; bases with no gene match: 2. The CDR3 spans 13 residues.

The chain carries TRBV9 and TRBJ1-2, with TRBD1 matching 8 bases. V lost 3 bases to trimming and J lost 4 bases; unmatched junction nucleotides: 5. Looked up from germline, CDR1 is SGDLS and CDR2 is YYNGEE. The CDR3 spans 14 residues. CDR3 loop: CASSATGAVYGYTF. Here the CDR3 DNA reads TGTGCCAGCAGCGCGACAGGGGCGGTCTATGGCTACACCTTC.

This chain connects TRBV6-5 to TRBJ2-7; 8 positions agree with TRBD1. The CDR3 spans 13 residues. Germline V lookup: CDR1 MNHEY, CDR2 SVGAGI. The J segment lost 4 bases and the V segment lost 10 bases, leaving 9 bases of the junction unmatched. The CDR3 sequence is CAIRQGFGYEQYF. The CDR3 DNA reads as TGTGCCATCCGACAGGGGTTTGGGTACGAGCAGTACTTC.

The rearrangement joins TRBV27 to TRBJ2-7; TRBD1 agrees at 8 bases. The CDR3 runs 15 residues. Losses at the gene ends were 2 bases for V and 2 bases for J; bases not matched to a gene: 5. Germline CDR1 reads MNHEY; CDR2 reads SMNVEV (reference sequence). This CDR3 is CASSLGQGAPYEQYF. CDR3 coding DNA: TGTGCCAGCAGTTTAGGCCAGGGGGCCCCCTACGAGCAGTACTTC.

The V gene is TRBV11-2, the J gene TRBJ2-7; no clear D. Germline V gives CDR1 SGHAT, CDR2 FQNNGV. The CDR3 has 14 amino acids. Trimming left V 3 bases short and J 3 bases short, with 12 bases between. DNA for the CDR3: TGTGCCAGCAGCTTCCTCCACTCGGTCTACGAGCAGTACTTC. Amino acid sequence: CASSFLHSVYEQYF.

The CDR3 sequence is CASRRTGGGETQYF. For the CDR3, the DNA is TGTGCCAGCAGACGGACAGGGGGCGGAGAGACCCAGTACTTC. The chain employs TRBV28 and TRBJ2-5; 11 nucleotides line up with TRBD1. CDR1 and CDR2 from the germline V gene are MDHEN and SYDVKM. After removal of 6 bases from V and 4 bases from J, the junction contained 4 bases not matched to a gene. This CDR3 has 14 residues.

The V call is TRBV15, the J call TRBJ2-2; 7 nucleotides match TRBD2. The CDR3 runs 15 residues. Per the germline V gene, CDR1 is LNHNV and CDR2 is YYDKDF (reference sequence). Germline trimming cut 6 bases from V and 1 base from J; bases unmatched to any gene: 5. In DNA form, the CDR3 reads TGTGCCACCAGTTCCGGGACTAAGAACACCGGGGAGCTGTTTTTT. It codes for CATSSGTKNTGELFF.